Listed here are 2 T cell receptor beta chains from one sample, sequenced in a study of T cell responses to AZD1222 COVID-19 vaccine. TCRdb's table, derived via immunoSEQ multiplex PCR, lists solely in-frame clones and lacks some. The repertoire consists of roughly 140,000 clones, with approximately 90% occurring once and the leading ten covering approximately 3.6%. Sequencing used peripheral blood, obtained on day 0 of MenACWY control vaccination. Source of these receptors: an adult in good health.

This clone was seen a single time. The gene calls are TRBV7-8 and TRBJ2-3; possibly TRBD2 for D (5 bases). The CDR3 has 14 residues. Germline CDR1 and CDR2: SGHVS and FQNEAQ. The V end lost 0 bases, the J end lost 4 bases, and 8 bases lay between the germline ends. The CDR3 loop is CASSLAGEPDTQYF. CDR3 DNA sequence: TGTGCCAGCAGCTTAGCGGGAGAGCCAGATACGCAGTATTTT.

CDR3 protein: CASSPEATEAFF. CDR3 nucleotide sequence: TGTGCCAGCAGCCCCGAGGCCACTGAAGCTTTCTTT. This chain uses TRBV11-3 with TRBJ1-1; D is unresolved. Germline V gene data show CDR1 as SGHNT and CDR2 as YENEEA. The CDR3 loop spans 12 amino acids. With 5 bases removed from V and 4 bases from J, the gap between germline ends came to 8 bases.